Listed here are 25 T cell receptor beta chains from one sample, sequenced in a study of cytomegalovirus exposure and HLA in healthy donors. Using immunoSEQ multiplex PCR, the repertoire was profiled, and TCRdb retains in-frame clones only, with some absent. The sample consists of under 200,000 clones, approximately 87% of them appearing once. Sequenced input: PBMCs. The receptors here all came from a woman aged 30 to 39 in good health and CMV-seronegative.

Remarks on this clone: The sample has other DNA sequences that encode this CDR3 too. The gene calls are TRBV20-1 and TRBJ2-3, with D unresolved. The CDR3 extends over 11 amino acids. Trimming pared 3 bases from V and 5 bases from J, leaving 6 bases between. CDR1 and CDR2 from the germline V gene are DFQATT and SNEGSKA (reference sequence). The CDR3 DNA follows: TGCAGTGCTAGCCGAGAAGATACGCAGTATTTT. This sequence encodes CSASREDTQYF.

The chain employs TRBV5-1 and TRBJ1-1; tentative D call: TRBD1 (5 bases). The germline V gene has CDR1 SGHRS and CDR2 YFSETQ. V was trimmed by 3 bases and J by 1 base, leaving 10 bases between them. CDR3 size: 14 residues. CDR3 loop: CASSSGTENTEAFF. The DNA for the CDR3 is TGCGCCAGCAGCTCCGGGACTGAGAACACTGAAGCTTTCTTT.

The chain is built from TRBV18 and TRBJ1-4; no firm D call. Trimming removed 6 bases from V and 5 bases from J, with 4 bases in between. Germline-derived CDR1 and CDR2 are KGHSH and LQKENI. This CDR3 comprises 11 residues. The CDR3 reads CASSINEKLFF. For the CDR3, the DNA is TGTGCCAGCTCCATAAATGAAAAACTGTTTTTT.

The rearrangement links TRBV7-9 to TRBJ1-1; tentative D call: TRBD1 (5 bases). This CDR3 has 14 residues. CDR1 is SEHNR, CDR2 FQNEAQ, per germline (reference sequence). Trimming took 6 bases from V and 7 from J, leaving 18 bases between them. CDR3 region: CASSSPVGGVEAFF. The DNA for the CDR3 is TGTGCCAGCAGTTCCCCGGTTGGGGGGGTTGAAGCTTTCTTT.

The chain is built from TRBV6-1 and TRBJ2-7; D tentatively fits TRBD1 or TRBD2 (5 bases each). Germline CDR1 MNHNS, CDR2 SASEGT. CDR3 size: 14 residues. Trimming took 6 bases from V and 2 from J, leaving 14 bases between them. The chain's CDR3 is CASRVDQGPYEQYF. In DNA form, the CDR3 reads TGTGCCAGCAGGGTTGATCAGGGACCCTACGAGCAGTACTTC.

The chain links TRBV10-3 to TRBJ2-7; D may match TRBD1 or TRBD2 (6 bases each). The CDR3 consists of 15 residues. Trimming shortened V by 6 bases and J by 6 bases, and 21 bases separated the two germline ends. Germline values: CDR1 ENHRY, CDR2 SYGVKD. CDR3 nucleotide sequence: TGTGCCATCAGCGCCTCTAGGGGGGAGACGGCCGAGCAGTACTTC. Translating gives CAISASRGETAEQYF.

This clone appeared a single time. The rearrangement links TRBV7-2 to TRBJ1-6; 9 bases map to TRBD1. V gave up 5 bases and J gave up 10 bases; unmatched junction bases: 18. The CDR3 is made up of 18 amino acids. Germline CDR1 reads SGHTA; CDR2 reads FQGNSA. CDR3 nucleotides: TGTGCCAGCAGCGAGCGGACTAGGGACAGGGATTTAGCATCACCCCTCCACTTT. This gives the protein CASSERTRDRDLASPLHF.

The chain joins TRBV25-1 to TRBJ1-2, with D hard to call. The CDR3 sequence is 13 residues long. CDR1 and CDR2 from the germline V gene are MGHDK and SYGVNS. Between the trimmed V and J ends, which lost 6 bases and 4 bases, there was a span of 12 bases. DNA of the CDR3: TGTGCCAGCAGGCCATTGGCGGGCTATGGCTACACCTTC. This encodes CASRPLAGYGYTF.

This chain connects TRBV6-5 to TRBJ2-7; D might be TRBD1 or TRBD2, each matching 5 bases. Between the trimmed V and J ends, which lost 6 bases and 7 bases, there was a span of 16 bases. The CDR3 has 13 amino acids. The germline V gene has CDR1 MNHEY and CDR2 SVGAGI. The CDR3 loop reads CASSHGAPTEQYF. CDR3 DNA sequence: TGTGCCAGCAGCCACGGGGCTCCGACGGAGCAGTACTTC.

The J gene is TRBJ1-2, the V gene TRBV29-1; 9 nucleotides line up with TRBD1. The V gene's germline CDR1 is SQVTM and CDR2 ANQGSEA. This CDR3 has 16 residues. Unmatched junction bases numbered 11, after V lost 2 bases and J lost 4 bases. This chain's CDR3 is CSVETSGTGHSYGYTF. CDR3 nucleotides: TGCAGCGTTGAAACCTCCGGGACAGGGCATAGCTATGGCTACACCTTC.

The rearrangement uses TRBV27 and TRBJ2-5, with 13 bases aligning to TRBD2. CDR3 length equals 16 residues. J gave up 1 base and V 8 bases, and 7 bases lay outside the gene matches. From germline, CDR1 is MNHEY and CDR2 SMNVEV (reference sequence). Written as DNA, the CDR3 is TGTGCCAGCGGGGCCGGACTAGCGGGGGCCCAAGAGACCCAGTACTTC. Translated: CASGAGLAGAQETQYF.

This clone has a single count. The chain joins TRBV5-1 to TRBJ2-5, with a weak D call TRBD2 (6 bases). Trimming took off 4 bases at V and 0 bases at J, with 22 bases between the two ends. The germline V gene encodes CDR1 SGHRS and CDR2 YFSETQ. This CDR3 contains 18 residues. In DNA form, the CDR3 reads TGCGCCAGCAGCCTCTATGGTGTTGGGGGACTGGACCAAGAGACCCAGTACTTC. As protein: CASSLYGVGGLDQETQYF.

J is TRBJ2-1 and V is TRBV6-5; D gene unclear. V lost 1 base and J lost 2, with 12 bases in between. Germline assignment: CDR1 MNHEY and CDR2 SVGAGI. The CDR3 is 16 amino acids. The CDR3 region has the DNA TGTGCCAGCAGTTACTACACCGGGCCCCCCTACAATGAGCAGTTCTTC. Translating it yields CASSYYTGPPYNEQFF.

This chain links TRBV18 with TRBJ2-5, with D possibly TRBD2 on 5 matching bases. V was cut by 3 bases and J by 5 bases, with 16 bases left in between. The germline V gene encodes CDR1 KGHSH and CDR2 LQKENI. This CDR3 spans 15 amino acids. The CDR3 coding sequence is TGTGCCAGCTCACCGGCACGGAGGCCGCCGGAGACCCAGTACTTC. Its translation is CASSPARRPPETQYF.

In this sample, this clone turned up once. The CDR3: CSVEAPSERAPREQYF. CDR3 sequence (DNA): TGCAGCGTTGAAGCCCCCTCCGAGCGGGCCCCCCGCGAGCAGTACTTC. The chain uses TRBV29-1 and TRBJ2-7; weak D call: TRBD2 (6 bases). Germline V gene data show CDR1 as SQVTM and CDR2 as ANQGSEA. V dropped 1 base and J dropped 6 bases, with 22 bases sitting between them. This CDR3 has 16 residues.

V is TRBV29-1 and J is TRBJ1-3, with no clear D. This CDR3 has 13 residues. Per the germline V gene, CDR1 is SQVTM and CDR2 is ANQGSEA. The V end lost 4 bases, the J end lost 1 base, and 8 bases lay between the germline ends. CDR3 loop: CSVAHGSGNTIYF. The CDR3 nucleotides read TGCAGCGTTGCACACGGTTCTGGAAACACCATATATTTT.

V and J are TRBV7-6 and TRBJ2-3, with 7 bases lining up with TRBD2. Germline V gene lookup returns CDR1 SGHVS and CDR2 FNYEAQ. V was pared by 5 bases and J by 3 bases, with 2 bases of the junction left unmatched. This CDR3 is built from 13 residues. Here the CDR3 reads CASSPGLTDTQYF. The CDR3 nucleotides read TGTGCCAGCAGCCCGGGACTAACAGATACGCAGTATTTT.

The chain is built from TRBV5-4 and TRBJ1-5, with unresolved D. Trimming cost V 4 bases and J 5 bases, with 10 bases left between them. Germline-derived CDR1 and CDR2 are SGHNT and YYREEE (reference sequence). The CDR3 is 13 residues long. As DNA, the CDR3 is TGTGCCAGCAGCCCTACCCCTGATCAGCCCCAGCATTTT. This sequence encodes CASSPTPDQPQHF. Full variable domain (missing parts from reference TRBV5-4 and TRBJ1-5): ETGVTQSPTHLIKTRGQQVTLRCSSQSGHNTVSWYQQALGQGPQFIFQYYREEENGRGNFPPRFSGLQFPNYSSELNVNALELDDSALYLCASSPTPDQPQHFGDGTRLSIL.

As for this clone: The same CDR3 is also encoded by other DNA sequences in this sample. The V call is TRBV20-1, the J call TRBJ2-7; D may be TRBD1 or TRBD2 (5 bases each). The CDR3 has 11 amino acids. V shed 6 bases and J shed 2 bases, with 8 bases lying between them. Germline V gene data show CDR1 as DFQATT and CDR2 as SNEGSKA (reference sequence). CDR3: CSARGTYEQYF. CDR3 sequence (DNA): TGCAGTGCCCGGGGCACCTACGAGCAGTACTTC.

V gene TRBV29-1 combines with J gene TRBJ1-1; 7 nucleotides line up with TRBD1. Germline CDR1 is SQVTM and CDR2 is ANQGSEA. V lost 3 bases, J lost 1 base, and 5 bases stayed unmatched. The CDR3 is made up of 14 amino acids. CDR3 sequence (DNA): TGCAGCGTTGAGACAGGGCTGGGGAACACTGAAGCTTTCTTT. This sequence encodes CSVETGLGNTEAFF.

This clone has a single count. The J gene is TRBJ2-6, the V gene TRBV6-4; D is perhaps TRBD2 (5 bases). CDR1 is MRHNA and CDR2 is SNTAGT in the germline V gene. Trimming shortened V by 2 bases and J by 0 bases, and 11 bases separated the two germline ends. The CDR3 runs 17 residues. CDR3 DNA: TGTGCCAGCAGTGACACCCTACGGGACTCTGGGGCCAACGTCCTGACTTTC. Encoded protein: CASSDTLRDSGANVLTF.

V is TRBV9 and J is TRBJ2-1, with D possibly being TRBD2 (5 bases). With 1 base removed from V and 0 bases from J, the gap between germline ends came to 20 bases. Germline CDR1 and CDR2: SGDLS and YYNGEE. The CDR3 is made up of 19 amino acids. The CDR3 sequence: CASSVMTHQTGSSYNEQFF. The CDR3 DNA reads TGTGCCAGCAGCGTAATGACTCACCAAACGGGGAGCTCCTACAATGAGCAGTTCTTC.

V and J are TRBV10-3 and TRBJ2-7; 8 bases line up with TRBD1. CDR1 ENHRY and CDR2 SYGVKD come from the germline V gene. J lost 1 base, V lost 4 bases, and 3 bases had no gene match. The CDR3 contains 14 residues. CDR3 DNA sequence: TGTGCCATCAGTGGGGGGACAGGTTCCTACGAGCAGTACTTC. It specifies CAISGGTGSYEQYF.

This clone was seen once. The gene calls are TRBV6-6 and TRBJ2-1, with D tentatively TRBD2 (6 bases). The CDR3 runs to 12 residues. The V gene lost 1 base and the J gene lost 9 bases, with 7 bases spanning the gap. Per the germline V gene, CDR1 is MNHNY and CDR2 is SVGAGI (reference sequence). In DNA form, the CDR3 reads TGTGCCAGCAGTTACTTGGGGGGTGAGCAGTTCTTC. Protein product: CASSYLGGEQFF.

This clone turned up a few times. In DNA form, the CDR3 reads TGTGCCAGCAGTTACTCGTGGACTAGTATCAAAGAGCAGTACTTC. Translating gives CASSYSWTSIKEQYF. The chain employs TRBV6-5 and TRBJ2-7; TRBD2 agrees at 7 bases. Unmatched junction bases numbered 9, after V lost 0 bases and J lost 7 bases. Germline loops: CDR1 MNHEY, CDR2 SVGAGI. CDR3 length: 15 residues.